This T cell receptor (beta chain) is from a study of T cell repertoires in aging, cancer and after chemotherapy. Study information: Donor ages fell into six groups from 30 or younger up to 70 or older. The whole study produced a dataset of roughly 8.8 million TCR reads. Study results and limitations: No conclusions about immunological memory after chemotherapy can be drawn from the repertoire data. Untreated cancer patients had significantly lower blood TCR diversity than age-matched healthy donors.

The germline CDR1 and CDR2 sequences are DFQATT and SNEGSKA (reference sequence). V lost 6 bases, J lost 4 bases, and 11 bases stayed unmatched. This CDR3 has 14 amino acids. Amplification of TCR beta used genomic DNA extracted from peripheral blood. By share of the sample, this clonotype is medium-sized. Its target is unknown. TRB rearrangements spanning V, D and J were amplified using mixed TRB-A/B primers. TCRdb reanalysed the multiplex PCR reads using MiXCR and keeps one entry per CDR3 protein. The sample carries just over 1,400 distinct CDR3 sequences, about 25% recorded once. Sequencing was done on a sample of blood. The chain has TRBV20-1 and TRBJ2-5; 7 bases are shared with TRBD1. The receptor's source is a human donor with a blood cancer. The CDR3 DNA sequence: TGCAGTGCGATTAGGGGTTCAGGGGGAGAGACCCAGTACTTC. It specifies CSAIRGSGGETQYF.